Listed here are 9 T cell receptor beta chains from one sample, sequenced in a study of HIV-infected patients and healthy controls. Reverse transcription used about 510 ng RNA and constant-region primers for alpha and beta. Each of the alpha and beta chains got its own library through chain-specific third strand synthesis with indices. MiXCR, run by TCRdb on the 5' RACE reads, gives a single entry per CDR3 protein. There are some 20,000 distinct CDR3 sequences in the sample; roughly 9% occur only once, and approximately 7.1% lies in the top ten. Whole blood was used without fractionation, so all unsorted peripheral T cells were included. Sequencing was carried out using blood. The source of these receptors is an adult in good health.

This sequence joins TRBV27 and TRBJ2-7, with D unclear. The germline V and J ends were trimmed by 2 bases and 0 bases, with 5 bases remaining between them. This CDR3 has 13 amino acids. Germline CDR1 MNHEY, CDR2 SMNVEV (reference sequence). In nucleotides, the CDR3 is TGTGCCAGCAGTTTAGGCCCCTCCTACGAGCAGTACTTC. It specifies CASSLGPSYEQYF.

This clonotype was detected ten times or more. The chain joins TRBV7-2 to TRBJ2-7, with D hard to call. The CDR3 covers 13 residues. CDR1 is SGHTA and CDR2 is FQGNSA in the germline V gene. V was pared by 5 bases and J by 3 bases, with 11 bases between. The CDR3 sequence is CASSRQSSYEQYF. CDR3 DNA sequence: TGTGCCAGCAGCCGTCAGTCAAGCTACGAGCAGTACTTC.

This clonotype was observed many times. The J gene is TRBJ2-1, the V gene TRBV28; no reliable D call. The ends were cut back, 11 bases at V and 5 bases at J, with 13 bases in the middle. CDR1 MDHEN and CDR2 SYDVKM come from the germline V gene. The CDR3 loop spans 12 amino acids. CDR3 in amino acids: CAGGYRDNEQFF. The DNA of the CDR3 is TGTGCCGGTGGGTATCGGGACAATGAGCAGTTCTTC.

This clonotype occurred a few times. V and J are TRBV6-2 or TRBV6-3 and TRBJ1-1; D is perhaps TRBD1 (6 bases). Trimming shortened V by 2 bases and J by 7 bases, and 8 bases separated the two germline ends. Germline values: CDR1 MNHEY, CDR2 SVGEGT. The CDR3 is 12 amino acids. The CDR3 loop reads CASSYGGREAFF. The DNA of the CDR3 is TGTGCCAGCAGTTACGGGGGGCGTGAAGCTTTCTTT.

The chain recombines TRBV29-1 with TRBJ2-7, with D unresolved. The ends were cut back, 5 bases at V and 6 bases at J, with 11 bases in the middle. Germline V gene lookup returns CDR1 SQVTM and CDR2 ANQGSEA. The length of the CDR3 is 11 residues. This chain's CDR3 is CSVYRFSEQYF. CDR3 in DNA: TGCAGCGTTTATCGGTTTTCCGAGCAGTACTTC.

This clonotype appeared a few times. The CDR3 spells CSARDAASAAYEQYF. The CDR3 region has the DNA TGCAGTGCTAGAGATGCGGCATCCGCGGCCTACGAGCAGTACTTC. The J gene is TRBJ2-7, the V gene TRBV20-1; no firm D call. The CDR3 length is 15 residues. The V end lost 0 bases, the J end lost 2 bases, and 14 bases lay between the germline ends. Germline V gene data show CDR1 as DFQATT and CDR2 as SNEGSKA (reference sequence).

The chain combines TRBV27 with TRBJ2-1; TRBD2 matches 9 bases. Losses at the gene ends were 2 bases for V and 9 bases for J; bases not matched to a gene: 11. The CDR3 covers 16 residues. Germline values: CDR1 MNHEY, CDR2 SMNVEV (reference sequence). This CDR3 is CASSLPSGSGRGEQFF. DNA of the CDR3: TGTGCCAGCAGTTTACCCTCGGGTAGCGGGAGAGGTGAGCAGTTCTTC.

This clonotype is medium-sized by share. This chain connects TRBV6-5 to TRBJ2-3, with D tentatively TRBD1 or TRBD2 (5 bases each). The V gene lost 5 bases and the J gene lost 5 bases, with 20 bases spanning the gap. Germline V gives CDR1 MNHEY, CDR2 SVGAGI. The CDR3 is made up of 16 amino acids. The CDR3, as DNA: TGTGCCAGCAGTGGAACGGGGCACCCCGGGGAAGATACGCAGTATTTT. Translating gives CASSGTGHPGEDTQYF.

This clonotype was counted ten times or more. V and J are TRBV11-2 and TRBJ2-1; D is unclear. Trimming removed 5 bases from V and 9 bases from J, with 8 bases in between. CDR1 is SGHAT, CDR2 FQNNGV, per germline. The CDR3 length is 11 residues. CDR3 loop: CASSTVGEQFF. The CDR3 DNA sequence: TGTGCCAGCAGCACGGTCGGTGAGCAGTTCTTC.